This T cell receptor beta chain was sequenced during a study of resident and recirculating memory T cells in vitiligo (dated 2018 in TCRdb). About the study as a whole: For TCR beta sequencing, each of a few stable vitiligo patients provided PBMCs and epidermis from shave biopsies taken at two lesional sites and two nonlesional sites. The goal of the human TCR beta sequencing was to check whether lesional vitiligo skin contained specific clones that differed from the clones found in nonlesional skin and blood. Samples were homogenized without cell sorting just before genomic DNA extraction with the Qiagen DNeasy Blood & Tissue Kit.

As to this clone: It has no known antigen specificity. No base quality values were provided; no much bigger clone lies one nucleotide off.

The paper as a whole reports these results and caveats: No single dominant TCR clone was found, and clonality differed from one vitiligo lesion to another. TCR sequences were not found to be conserved across biopsy sites or patients, suggesting that different lesions are infiltrated by different T cell clones, a pattern described as private specificity. By overlap and correlation analysis, no significant repertoire overlap was shown between biopsies, even within a single patient, except for each lesion compared with itself. Mechanistic studies in the future are needed to assess how much the detected T cell clones and the human Trm pools versus Tcm pools each contribute.

The immunoSEQ hsTCRB kit was used to amplify TCR beta chains from genomic DNA. TCR beta libraries were sequenced on an Illumina MiSeq instrument by the immunoSEQ service. Per the original workflow: Analysis of the repertoire data was performed with the immunoSEQ Analyzer. TCRdb retrieved this table from immuneACCESS and kept in-frame rearrangements only. Not all clones are present; in checked studies, unresolved V genes account for under half, and no reason is known for the remainder. Clonal size and the V and J genes are those of that table, whereas D and trimming came from the DNA. A total of 70,000 to 85,000 clones appear in this sample, roughly nine tenths of them only once. The ten largest make up roughly 5% of the sample. Stable vitiligo was defined as no change in lesions over the previous 6 months. Stable patients also had to lack confetti depigmentation, a clinical sign of active vitiligo. Patients who had been treated within the previous three months were excluded. Ficoll density gradient centrifugation was used to isolate PBMCs from heparinized blood, after which the PBMCs were flash-frozen.

Trimming takes 7 bases from V and 8 bases from J, and the germline ends sit 19 bases apart. Taken from cysteine to phenylalanine, the CDR3 has 14 residues. Of all the DNA, just the CDR3 is kept, 42 bases in frame from base 1. The germline V gene yields SGDLS for CDR1 and YYNGEE for CDR2. The material sequenced was blood. The clonotype comes from a male donor with vitiligo. Recombination joined TRBV9 with TRBJ2-1; matching of 6 bases hints at TRBD1 as the D gene. For the CDR3, the sequence is CASGAQGRRDEQFF. The DNA sequence is given as TGTGCCAGCGGGGCACAGGGAAGAAGGGATGAGCAGTTCTTC.